Listed below are T cell receptor beta chains from one sample, sequenced in a study of cytomegalovirus exposure and HLA in healthy donors. Sequencing used immunoSEQ multiplex PCR; TCRdb keeps in-frame clones, though not all of them. This table holds around 99,000 clones, about 78% found once. The sequencing input was PBMCs. Receptors were obtained from a man aged 35 to 55 in good health and CMV-seronegative. Each CDR3 is given with its conserved first and last residue. The D gene is left open where the match is weak. Where a row states a size, it is once, few, many or the class of an expanded clone; other rows omit it.

V	J	D	size	DNA	CDR3
TRBV5-1	TRBJ2-1	TRBD2	-	TGCGCCAGCAGCTTGGAGGCTAGCGGGGGGGCCCAGTTCTTC	CASSLEASGGAQFF
TRBV7-8	TRBJ2-2	-	once	TGTGCCAGCAGCGGTGGGCGGGGCGAACTCGCCGGGGAGCTGTTTTTT	CASSGGRGELAGELFF
TRBV18	TRBJ2-1	-	-	TGTGCCAGCTCACCACGAGGGGAGGTATATGAGCAGTTCTTC	CASSPRGEVYEQFF
TRBV30	TRBJ2-7	-	few	TGTGCCTGGAGTCCGGAACAGGAGCAGTACTTC	CAWSPEQEQYF
TRBV5-5	TRBJ2-2	-	-	TGTGCCAGCAGCCTAGGGGTGAACACCGGGGAGCTGTTTTTT	CASSLGVNTGELFF
TRBV9	TRBJ1-1	-	-	TGTGCCAGCAGCCCCCGAGCGGGGGAAACTGAAGCTTTCTTT	CASSPRAGETEAFF
TRBV5-8	TRBJ1-1	-	-	TGTGCCAGCAGCTTGTCCAGGGCTGAAGCTTTCTTT	CASSLSRAEAFF
TRBV7-8	TRBJ2-1	TRBD2	-	TGTGCCAGCAGCTTAGTGACTAGCGTCGGTGAGCAGTTCTTC	CASSLVTSVGEQFF
TRBV19	TRBJ1-1	TRBD1	-	TGTGCCAGTAAAGTTGGACAGGTGGACACTGAAGCTTTCTTT	CASKVGQVDTEAFF
TRBV6-6	TRBJ1-1	TRBD1	-	TGTGCCAGCAGTCGAGACAGGGGGATTACTGAAGCTTTCTTT	CASSRDRGITEAFF
TRBV6-6	TRBJ2-7	TRBD1	-	TGTGCCAGCAGCATGGACAGGGGTTACGAGCAGTACTTC	CASSMDRGYEQYF
TRBV18	TRBJ2-7	TRBD1	-	TGTGCCAGCTCCCCCTCCGGGACAGGGGGACACGAGCAGTACTTC	CASSPSGTGGHEQYF
TRBV12-5	TRBJ1-1	TRBD1	-	TGTGCTAGTGGTTTGGGGGACAGGTTGAACACTGAAGCTTTCTTT	CASGLGDRLNTEAFF
TRBV7-6	TRBJ2-1	TRBD1	-	TGTGCCAGCAGCTTGGTACTCGGACAGGTGTGGAATGAGCAGTTCTTC	CASSLVLGQVWNEQFF
TRBV15	TRBJ2-7	TRBD2	-	TGTGCCACCAGCAGAGAGGGTCTAGCGGGAGACGAGCAGTACTTC	CATSREGLAGDEQYF
TRBV20-1	TRBJ1-1	-	-	TGCAGTGCCGGACAGAACACTGAAGCTTTCTTT	CSAGQNTEAFF
TRBV5-1	TRBJ2-7	TRBD1	-	TGCGCCAGCTCAACCGGGACAGGGGTTCACGAGCAGTACTTC	CASSTGTGVHEQYF
TRBV11-2	TRBJ2-3	-	-	TGTGCCAGCAGGTCTGTGGTCGGGGGAAGAGAGTATTTT	CASRSVVGGREYF
TRBV6-1	TRBJ1-5	-	-	TGTGCCAGCAGAATCCTCAGGGATAGCAATCAGCCCCAGCATTTT	CASRILRDSNQPQHF
TRBV19	TRBJ2-3	-	few	TGTGCCAGTAGGCAGTCAGGGGATACGCAGTATTTT	CASRQSGDTQYF
TRBV6-5	TRBJ1-6	TRBD1	-	TGTGCCAGCAGTTACCAGGACAGGGGGAATTCACCCCTCCACTTT	CASSYQDRGNSPLHF
TRBV9	TRBJ2-1	TRBD2	few	TGTGCCAGCAGCCTAGGGACTAGCGGAAACAATGAGCAGTTCTTC	CASSLGTSGNNEQFF
TRBV9	TRBJ1-2	-	-	TGTGCCAGCAGCGTCGCAGGGGTTTCCTATGGCTACACCTTC	CASSVAGVSYGYTF